This T cell receptor beta chain was captured in a study of shared clonotypes between healthy human individuals. The length of the CDR3 is 15 residues. Germline V CDR1 and CDR2: ENHRY, SYGVKD. With 2 bases removed from V and 8 bases from J, the gap between germline ends came to 16 bases. Notes on this clone: Its antigen is undetermined.

The table came from immunoSEQ multiplex PCR; TCRdb's copy has only in-frame clones and leaves some out. This sample has more than 400,000 clones, with about 95% found just once. General observations from the study: Relative to clonotypes present in all four donors, those not shared had lower generation probabilities. Around 5.4% of naive CD4 clonotypes were common to a few donors.

The chain links TRBV10-3 to TRBJ2-1; D ambiguous. The sequence was obtained from a woman in her twenties or thirties in good health. The sample taken for sequencing was naive CD4+ T cells sorted from blood. Sample subset: CD45RA+ positively selected. The chain's CDR3 is CAISERVMTSDEQFF. In nucleotides, the CDR3 is TGTGCCATCAGTGAGAGGGTGATGACGTCCGATGAGCAGTTCTTC.